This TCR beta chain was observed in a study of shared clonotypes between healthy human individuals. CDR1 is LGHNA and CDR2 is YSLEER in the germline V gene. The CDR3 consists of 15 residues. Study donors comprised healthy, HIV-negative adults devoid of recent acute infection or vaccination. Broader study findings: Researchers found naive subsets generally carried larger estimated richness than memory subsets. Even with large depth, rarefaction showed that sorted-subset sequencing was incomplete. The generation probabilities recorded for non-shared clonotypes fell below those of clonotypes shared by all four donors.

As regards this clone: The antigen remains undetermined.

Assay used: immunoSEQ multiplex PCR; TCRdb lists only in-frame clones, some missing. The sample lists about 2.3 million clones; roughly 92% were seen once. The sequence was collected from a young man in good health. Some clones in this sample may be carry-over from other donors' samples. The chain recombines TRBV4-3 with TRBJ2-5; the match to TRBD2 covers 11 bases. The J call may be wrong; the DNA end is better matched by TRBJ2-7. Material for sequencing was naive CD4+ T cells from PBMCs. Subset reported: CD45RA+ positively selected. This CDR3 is CASSQVLAGAYEQYF. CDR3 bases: TGCGCCAGCAGCCAAGTACTAGCGGGAGCTTACGAGCAGTACTTC.